This TCR beta chain originates from a study of CD4 T cells in relation to SARS-CoV-2 and coronaviruses. Study-level information: TCR beta CDR3s were sequenced after approximately 9-day antigen culture of PBMCs.

Study-wide findings and caveats: Pre-pandemic and post-infection samples never came from the same donor.

Unexposed donor CD4+ T cells date from about 2011-2018, before the COVID-19 pandemic. Isolation of CD4+ T cells took place after around eleven days in culture. CDR3 length: 14 amino acids. After removal of 11 bases from V and 9 bases from J, the junction contained 13 bases not matched to a gene. The V gene's germline CDR1 is ENHRY and CDR2 SYGVKD. Profiling relied on immunoSEQ multiplex PCR, and the TCRdb table lists in-frame clones only, not all of them. The table lists 15,000 to 25,000 clones, about three quarters of them singletons. Concerning this clone: Its cognate antigen is unknown.

V usage is TRBV10-3 and J usage is TRBJ2-1; 10 bases agree with TRBD2. Specimen: CD4+ T cells from PBMCs, cultured in vitro. The TCR originated in a human donor in good health. This chain's CDR3 is CASQEASGSPEQFF. CDR3 DNA: TGTGCCTCCCAGGAGGCTAGCGGGAGTCCTGAGCAGTTCTTC.